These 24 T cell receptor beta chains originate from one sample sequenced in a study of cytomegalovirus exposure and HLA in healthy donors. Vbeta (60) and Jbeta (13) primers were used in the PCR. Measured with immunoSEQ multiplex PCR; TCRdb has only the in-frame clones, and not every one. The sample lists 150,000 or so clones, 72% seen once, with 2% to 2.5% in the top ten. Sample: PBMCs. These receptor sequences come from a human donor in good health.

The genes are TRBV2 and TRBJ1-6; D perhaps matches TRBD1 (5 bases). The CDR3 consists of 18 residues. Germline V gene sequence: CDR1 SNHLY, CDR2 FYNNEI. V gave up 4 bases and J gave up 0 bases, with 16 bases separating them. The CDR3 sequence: CASSVGEQVSSYNSPLHF. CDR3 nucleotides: TGTGCCAGCAGTGTGGGTGAACAGGTTAGCTCCTATAATTCACCCCTCCACTTT.

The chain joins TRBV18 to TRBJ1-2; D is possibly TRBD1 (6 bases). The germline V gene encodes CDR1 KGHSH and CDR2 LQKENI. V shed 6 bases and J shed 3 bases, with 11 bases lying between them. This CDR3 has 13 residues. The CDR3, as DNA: TGTGCCAGCTCTCCTCCAGGGGACTATGGCTACACCTTC. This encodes CASSPPGDYGYTF.

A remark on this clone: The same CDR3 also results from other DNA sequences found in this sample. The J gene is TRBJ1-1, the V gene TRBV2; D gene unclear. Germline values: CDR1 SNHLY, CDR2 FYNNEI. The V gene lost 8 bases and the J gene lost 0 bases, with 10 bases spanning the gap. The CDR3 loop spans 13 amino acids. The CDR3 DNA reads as TGTGCCAGCTCGGGAGAAATGAACACTGAAGCTTTCTTT. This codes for CASSGEMNTEAFF. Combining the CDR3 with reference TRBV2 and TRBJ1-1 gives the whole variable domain EPEVTQTPSHQVTQMGQEVILRCVPISNHLYFYWYRQILGQKVEFLVSFYNNEISEKSEIFDDQFSVERPDGSNFTLKIRSTKLEDSAMYFCASSGEMNTEAFFGQGTRLTVV.

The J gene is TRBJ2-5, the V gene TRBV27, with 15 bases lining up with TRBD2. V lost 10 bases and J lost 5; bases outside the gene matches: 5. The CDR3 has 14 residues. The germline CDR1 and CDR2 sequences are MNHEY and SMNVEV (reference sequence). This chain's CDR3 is CATGLAGGMETQYF. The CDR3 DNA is TGTGCCACGGGACTAGCGGGGGGTATGGAGACCCAGTACTTC.

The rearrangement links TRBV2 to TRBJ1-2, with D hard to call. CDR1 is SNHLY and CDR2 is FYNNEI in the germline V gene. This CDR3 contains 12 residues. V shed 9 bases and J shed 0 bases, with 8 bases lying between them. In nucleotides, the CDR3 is TGTGCCAGTAAAACAGCTAACTATGGCTACACCTTC. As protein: CASKTANYGYTF.

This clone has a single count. The CDR3 sequence is CASSLVAGGSQETQYF. The CDR3 DNA follows: TGTGCCAGCAGCTTAGTAGCGGGGGGCAGCCAAGAGACCCAGTACTTC. The chain uses TRBV11-2 and TRBJ2-5; 10 positions agree with TRBD2. V shed 1 base and J 1 base; nucleotides not matched to a gene: 3. This CDR3 comprises 16 residues. The germline gives CDR1 SGHAT, CDR2 FQNNGV. The entire variable domain, with the rest obtained from reference TRBV11-2 and TRBJ2-5, is as follows: EAGVAQSPRYKIIEKRQSVAFWCNPISGHATLYWYQQILGQGPKLLIQFQNNGVVDDSQLPKDRFSAERLKGVDSTLKIQPAKLEDSAVYLCASSLVAGGSQETQYFGPGTRLLVL.

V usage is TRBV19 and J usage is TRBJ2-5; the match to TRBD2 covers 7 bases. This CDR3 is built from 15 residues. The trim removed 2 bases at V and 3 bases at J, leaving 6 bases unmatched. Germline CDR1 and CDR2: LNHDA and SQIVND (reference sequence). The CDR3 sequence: CASSIFGGGEETQYF. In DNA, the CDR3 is TGTGCCAGTAGTATATTCGGGGGAGGGGAAGAGACCCAGTACTTC.

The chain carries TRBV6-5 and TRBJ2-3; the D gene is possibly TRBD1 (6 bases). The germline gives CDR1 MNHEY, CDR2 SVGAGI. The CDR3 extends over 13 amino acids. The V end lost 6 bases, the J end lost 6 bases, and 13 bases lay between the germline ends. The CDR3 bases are TGTGCCAGCAGCGACAGGTTAAGGGATACGCAGTATTTT. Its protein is CASSDRLRDTQYF.

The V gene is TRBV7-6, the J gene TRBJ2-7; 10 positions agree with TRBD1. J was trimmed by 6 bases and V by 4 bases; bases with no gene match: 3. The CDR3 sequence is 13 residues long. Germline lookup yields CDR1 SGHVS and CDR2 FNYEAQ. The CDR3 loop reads CASSSDRGGEQYF. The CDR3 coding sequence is TGTGCCAGCAGCTCGGACAGGGGGGGCGAGCAGTACTTC.

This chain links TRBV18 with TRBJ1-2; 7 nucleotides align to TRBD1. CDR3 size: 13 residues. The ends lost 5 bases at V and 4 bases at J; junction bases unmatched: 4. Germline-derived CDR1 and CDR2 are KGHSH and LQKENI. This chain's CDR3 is CASSATGIYGYTF. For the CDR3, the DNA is TGTGCCAGCTCAGCGACAGGGATCTATGGCTACACCTTC.

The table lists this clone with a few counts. The CDR3 loop reads CASTLRRDTIYF. The CDR3 bases are TGTGCCAGCACCCTTCGTAGAGACACCATATATTTT. The chain has TRBV7-2 and TRBJ1-3, with no clear D. The CDR3 is 12 amino acids. Germline CDR1 SGHTA, CDR2 FQGNSA. Trimming pared 7 bases from V and 8 bases from J, leaving 12 bases between.

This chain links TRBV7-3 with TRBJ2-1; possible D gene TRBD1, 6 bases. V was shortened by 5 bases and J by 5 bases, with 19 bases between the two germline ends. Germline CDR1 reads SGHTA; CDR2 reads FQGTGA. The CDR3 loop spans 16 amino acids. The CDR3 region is CASSPIGDTENNEQFF. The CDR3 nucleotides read TGTGCCAGCAGCCCCATCGGGGACACGGAGAACAATGAGCAGTTCTTC.

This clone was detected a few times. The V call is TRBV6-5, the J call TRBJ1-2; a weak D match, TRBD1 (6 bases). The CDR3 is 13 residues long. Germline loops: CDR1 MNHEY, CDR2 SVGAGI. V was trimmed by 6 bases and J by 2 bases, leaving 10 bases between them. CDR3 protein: CASRTQGNYGYTF. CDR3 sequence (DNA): TGTGCCAGCAGAACCCAGGGGAACTATGGCTACACCTTC.

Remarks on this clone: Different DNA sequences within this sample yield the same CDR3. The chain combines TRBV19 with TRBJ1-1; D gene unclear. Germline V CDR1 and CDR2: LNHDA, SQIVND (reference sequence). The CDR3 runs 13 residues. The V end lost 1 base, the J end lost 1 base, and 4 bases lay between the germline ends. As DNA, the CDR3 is TGTGCCAGTAGTATAGGGCAGAACACTGAAGCTTTCTTT. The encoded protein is CASSIGQNTEAFF.

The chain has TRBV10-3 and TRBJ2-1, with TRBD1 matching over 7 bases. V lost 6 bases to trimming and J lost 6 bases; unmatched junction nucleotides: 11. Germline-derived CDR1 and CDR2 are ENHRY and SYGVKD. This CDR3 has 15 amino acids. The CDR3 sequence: CAISTGVDTGNEQFF. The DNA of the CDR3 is TGTGCCATCAGCACAGGGGTGGACACTGGCAATGAGCAGTTCTTC.

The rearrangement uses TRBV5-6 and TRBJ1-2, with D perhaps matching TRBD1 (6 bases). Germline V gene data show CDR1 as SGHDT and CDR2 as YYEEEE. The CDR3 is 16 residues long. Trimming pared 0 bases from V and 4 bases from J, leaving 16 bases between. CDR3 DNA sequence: TGTGCCAGCAGCTTGGAGGGGGGGGGCGCCGGCTATGGCTACACCTTC. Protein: CASSLEGGGAGYGYTF.

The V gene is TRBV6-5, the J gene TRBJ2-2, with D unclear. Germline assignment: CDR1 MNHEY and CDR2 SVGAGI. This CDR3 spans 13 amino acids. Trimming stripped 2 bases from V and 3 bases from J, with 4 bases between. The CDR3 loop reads CASSYPDTGELFF. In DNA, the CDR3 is TGTGCCAGCAGTTACCCCGACACCGGGGAGCTGTTTTTT.

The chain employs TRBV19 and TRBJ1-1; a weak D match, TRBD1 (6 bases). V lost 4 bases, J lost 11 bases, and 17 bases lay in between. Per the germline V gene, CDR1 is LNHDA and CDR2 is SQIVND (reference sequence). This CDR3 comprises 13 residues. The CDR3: CASSTGETPGAFF. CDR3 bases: TGTGCCAGTAGTACAGGGGAAACCCCGGGGGCTTTCTTT.

As DNA, the CDR3 is TGCGCCAGCAGTGAAGGACAGGGGAACACTGAAGCTTTCTTT. This sequence encodes CASSEGQGNTEAFF. This chain connects TRBV10-1 to TRBJ1-1; 8 bases agree with TRBD1. This CDR3 comprises 14 residues. Germline lookup yields CDR1 WNHNN and CDR2 SYGVQD (reference sequence). J was trimmed by 1 base and V by 3 bases; bases with no gene match: 1.

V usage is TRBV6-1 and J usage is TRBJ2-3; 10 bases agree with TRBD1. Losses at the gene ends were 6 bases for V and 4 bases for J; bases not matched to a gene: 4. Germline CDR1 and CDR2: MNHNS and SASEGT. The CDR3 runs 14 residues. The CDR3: CASRRTGGPDTQYF. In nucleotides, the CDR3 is TGTGCCAGCAGACGGACAGGGGGTCCAGATACGCAGTATTTT.

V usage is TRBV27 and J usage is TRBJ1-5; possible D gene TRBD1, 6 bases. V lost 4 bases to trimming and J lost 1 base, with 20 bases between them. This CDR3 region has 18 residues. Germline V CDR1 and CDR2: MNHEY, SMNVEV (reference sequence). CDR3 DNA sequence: TGTGCCAGCAGTTCCTACAGGGTTGGGCTTAGGAGCAATCAGCCCCAGCATTTT. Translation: CASSSYRVGLRSNQPQHF.

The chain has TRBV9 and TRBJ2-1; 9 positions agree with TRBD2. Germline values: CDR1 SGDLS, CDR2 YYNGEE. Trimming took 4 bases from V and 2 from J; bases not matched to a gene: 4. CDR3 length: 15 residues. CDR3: CASSPSGDTYNEQFF. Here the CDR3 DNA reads TGTGCCAGCAGCCCTAGCGGGGACACCTACAATGAGCAGTTCTTC.

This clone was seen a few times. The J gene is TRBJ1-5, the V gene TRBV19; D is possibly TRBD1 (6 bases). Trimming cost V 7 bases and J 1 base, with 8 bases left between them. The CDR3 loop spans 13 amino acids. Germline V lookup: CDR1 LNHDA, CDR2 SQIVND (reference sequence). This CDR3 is CASTGVSNQPQHF. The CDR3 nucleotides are TGTGCCAGTACAGGGGTGAGCAATCAGCCCCAGCATTTT.

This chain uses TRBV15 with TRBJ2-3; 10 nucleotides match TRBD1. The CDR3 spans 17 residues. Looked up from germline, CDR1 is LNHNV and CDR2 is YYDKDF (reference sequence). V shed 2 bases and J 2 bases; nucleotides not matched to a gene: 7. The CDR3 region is CATSRKGTGASTDTQYF. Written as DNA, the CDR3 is TGTGCCACCAGCAGAAAGGGGACAGGGGCGTCCACAGATACGCAGTATTTT. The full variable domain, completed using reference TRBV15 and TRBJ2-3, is DAMVIQNPRYQVTQFGKPVTLSCSQTLNHNVMYWYQQKSSQAPKLLFHYYDKDFNNEADTPDNFQSRRPNTSFCFLDIRSPGLGDTAMYLCATSRKGTGASTDTQYFGPGTRLTVL.